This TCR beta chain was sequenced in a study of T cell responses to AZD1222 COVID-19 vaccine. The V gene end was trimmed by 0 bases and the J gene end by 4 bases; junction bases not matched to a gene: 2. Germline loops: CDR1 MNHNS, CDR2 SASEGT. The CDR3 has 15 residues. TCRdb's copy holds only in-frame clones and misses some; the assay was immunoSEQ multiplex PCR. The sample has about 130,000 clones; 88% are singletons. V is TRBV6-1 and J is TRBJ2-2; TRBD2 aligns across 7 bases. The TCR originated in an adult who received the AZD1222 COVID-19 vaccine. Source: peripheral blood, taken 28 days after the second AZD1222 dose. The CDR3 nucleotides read TGTGCCAGCAGTGAAGCGGGAGGGGTCACCGGGGAGCTGTTTTTT. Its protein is CASSEAGGVTGELFF.